This TCR beta chain came from a study of memory CD4+ T cells and cytomegalovirus serostatus. This clone was observed once. The target antigen is unknown. Study-wide results and limits: Suggested: most of the CMV-linked TCR signature lies in CD4+ memory cells.

Profiled with immunoSEQ multiplex PCR; TCRdb holds only in-frame clones, not every one. Altogether tens of thousands of clones are present, around 78% being singletons, with the ten largest covering roughly 6.5%. This CDR3 has 13 amino acids. Germline V gives CDR1 KGHSH, CDR2 LQKENI. The V and J ends lost 4 bases and 1 base respectively, with 8 bases between them. Single viable CD3+CD4+CD8-CD45RO+ cells were sorted as the memory CD4+ T cells. Serum IgG to CMV pp150, pp28, p38 and p52 defined serostatus. The TCR originated in an adult in good health and CMV-seronegative. The chain has TRBV18 and TRBJ2-7; D possibly corresponds to TRBD2 (6 bases). The sequencing sample was made of memory CD4+ T cells from blood. The CDR3 region is CASSLADSYEQYF. CDR3 coding DNA: TGTGCCAGCTCACTAGCGGATTCCTACGAGCAGTACTTC. Full variable domain (remainder filled in from reference TRBV18 and TRBJ2-7): NAGVMQNPRHLVRRRGQEARLRCSPMKGHSHVYWYRQLPEEGLKFMVYLQKENIIDESGMPKERFSAEFPKEGPSILRIQQVVRGDSAAYFCASSLADSYEQYFGPGTRLTVT.